This TCR beta chain was sequenced for a study of shared clonotypes between healthy human individuals. CDR3 size: 13 residues. Trimming took 5 bases from V and 0 from J, leaving 10 bases between them. Germline V lookup: CDR1 SQVTM, CDR2 ANQGSEA. Measured with immunoSEQ multiplex PCR; TCRdb has only the in-frame clones, and not every one. Of 1.5 million to 2.5 million clones detected, approximately 95% appear once; the ten largest clones hold approximately 1.2%. Cells designated naive CD8 were CD45RO-negative and were positively selected for CCR7, with terminally differentiated effector memory CD45RA+ cells excluded.

This chain connects TRBV29-1 to TRBJ1-1; no definite D call. The sample was naive CD8+ T cells sorted from blood. The source is a man aged 18 to 35 in good health. The CDR3 spells CSVSTVMNTEAFF. CDR3 nucleotides: TGCAGCGTTTCTACGGTCATGAACACTGAAGCTTTCTTT.